These 27 T cell receptor beta chains share one sample of origin, sequenced in a study of shared clonotypes between healthy human individuals. Some clones are missing from TCRdb's copy, which holds only in-frame ones; the method was immunoSEQ multiplex PCR. This sample yields millions of clones, of which 85% to 95% are seen a single time; over 0.12% belongs to the top ten. Sequencing was performed on naive CD4+ T cells sorted from blood. Stated subset: CD45RA+ positively selected. The receptors stem from a man between 18 and 35 years old in good health.

The J gene is TRBJ1-1, the V gene TRBV10-3; maybe TRBD1 (6 bases). The CDR3 is 15 residues long. Trimming removed 4 bases at V and 0 bases at J, with 12 bases between. Germline CDR1 is ENHRY and CDR2 is SYGVKD. CDR3 sequence: CAISAKKGVNTEAFF. CDR3 coding DNA: TGTGCCATCAGTGCCAAAAAGGGGGTGAACACTGAAGCTTTCTTT.

The CDR3 here is CASRPPTGVDSPLHF. For the CDR3, the DNA is TGTGCCAGCAGACCGCCGACAGGGGTGGATTCACCCCTCCACTTT. The chain links TRBV6-5 to TRBJ1-6; TRBD1 matches at 8 bases. This CDR3 has 15 amino acids. Germline V lookup: CDR1 MNHEY, CDR2 SVGAGI. The J segment lost 8 bases and the V segment lost 6 bases, leaving 9 bases of the junction unmatched.

The CDR3 is CASSFYGSEETQYF. The CDR3 DNA reads TGTGCCAGCAGCTTTTATGGGTCCGAAGAGACCCAGTACTTC. This chain connects TRBV5-6 to TRBJ2-5, with D unresolved. The ends were cut back, 2 bases at V and 3 bases at J, with 11 bases in the middle. CDR3 length equals 14 residues. Germline-derived CDR1 and CDR2 are SGHDT and YYEEEE.

As for this clone: Other nucleotide sequences from this sample produce the same CDR3. The chain carries TRBV10-3 and TRBJ2-5, with D hard to call. CDR3 length equals 11 residues. CDR1 and CDR2 from the germline V gene are ENHRY and SYGVKD. V was pared by 6 bases and J by 2 bases, with 4 bases between. In nucleotides, the CDR3 is TGTGCCATCAGCGAGCAAGAGACCCAGTACTTC. Translating gives CAISEQETQYF.

Details on this clone: This same CDR3 is encoded by further DNA sequences in the sample. As DNA, the CDR3 is TGCGCCAGCAGCTTGGAGGTTAGCGGTAACACCGGGGAGCTGTTTTTT. Its protein product is CASSLEVSGNTGELFF. This rearrangement joins TRBV5-1 to TRBJ2-2; tentative D call: TRBD2 (6 bases). This CDR3 comprises 16 residues. Germline assignment: CDR1 SGHRS and CDR2 YFSETQ. V was trimmed by 0 bases and J by 2 bases, leaving 11 bases between them.

In regard to this clone: The same CDR3 arises from other DNA sequences in this sample as well. The rearrangement joins TRBV7-9 to TRBJ2-3, with D uncertain. Germline V gene sequence: CDR1 SEHNR, CDR2 FQNEAQ (reference sequence). V was shortened by 5 bases and J by 3 bases, with 3 bases between the two germline ends. This CDR3 contains 11 residues. The chain's CDR3 is CASSLTDTQYF. The CDR3 nucleotides are TGTGCCAGCAGCCTGACAGATACGCAGTATTTT.

This chain uses TRBV25-1 with TRBJ2-1; 7 positions agree with TRBD1. Germline CDR1 MGHDK, CDR2 SYGVNS. The V gene end was trimmed by 5 bases and the J gene end by 7 bases; junction bases not matched to a gene: 5. The CDR3 is 13 amino acids. CDR3 sequence reads: CASSNTGANEQFF. The CDR3 region has the DNA TGTGCCAGCAGTAATACAGGGGCTAATGAGCAGTTCTTC.

CDR3 protein: CASSLATPYNEQFF. DNA for the CDR3: TGCGCCAGCAGCTTGGCGACTCCCTACAATGAGCAGTTCTTC. This chain joins TRBV5-1 and TRBJ2-1; D is uncertain. This CDR3 comprises 14 residues. Between the trimmed V and J ends, which lost 0 bases and 2 bases, there was a span of 6 bases. CDR1 and CDR2 (germline): SGHRS, YFSETQ. Filled out from reference TRBV5-1 and TRBJ2-1, the complete variable domain reads KAGVTQTPRYLIKTRGQQVTLSCSPISGHRSVSWYQQTPGQGLQFLFEYFSETQRNKGNFPGRFSGRQFSNSRSEMNVSTLELGDSALYLCASSLATPYNEQFFGPGTRLTVL.

This rearrangement joins TRBV28 to TRBJ2-1, with 8 positions matching TRBD2. The CDR3 extends over 16 amino acids. CDR1 is MDHEN, CDR2 SYDVKM, per germline. J gave up 6 bases and V 3 bases, and 10 bases lay outside the gene matches. The CDR3 loop reads CASSFQFRGGSNEQFF. DNA of the CDR3: TGTGCCAGCAGTTTTCAATTCCGCGGGGGGTCCAATGAGCAGTTCTTC. The full variable domain, its missing parts supplied by reference TRBV28 and TRBJ2-1, is DVKVTQSSRYLVKRTGEKVFLECVQDMDHENMFWYRQDPGLGLRLIYFSYDVKMKEKGDIPEGYSVSREKKERFSLILESASTNQTSMYLCASSFQFRGGSNEQFFGPGTRLTVL.

The CDR3 here is CASSLLAAGGEQFF. The CDR3, as DNA: TGTGCCAGCAGTCTCTTAGCGGCGGGAGGTGAGCAGTTCTTC. The chain employs TRBV6-6 and TRBJ2-1; 8 positions match TRBD2. Trimming at V came to 5 bases and at J to 9 bases, leaving 9 bases not matched to a gene. Germline V gene data show CDR1 as MNHNY and CDR2 as SVGAGI (reference sequence). The CDR3 runs 14 residues.

The V gene is TRBV5-1, the J gene TRBJ2-1, with a weak D call TRBD1 (5 bases). This CDR3 has 14 residues. The germline V gene has CDR1 SGHRS and CDR2 YFSETQ. V lost 0 bases, J lost 3 bases, and 7 bases lay in between. CDR3 sequence (DNA): TGCGCCAGCAGCTTGGCCAGGGACTACAATGAGCAGTTCTTC. This translates into CASSLARDYNEQFF.

This clone was observed a single time. V is TRBV10-2 and J is TRBJ2-1, with 8 bases matching TRBD1. Germline loops: CDR1 WSHSY, CDR2 SAAADI. V was pared by 7 bases and J by 7 bases, with 9 bases of the junction left unmatched. CDR3 length: 14 residues. The CDR3 coding sequence is TGCGCCAGCACTATGACAGGGGCGCTGAATGAGCAGTTCTTC. Its protein product is CASTMTGALNEQFF.

In the case of this clone: Other DNA sequences in this sample translate to the same CDR3. This chain connects TRBV18 to TRBJ1-6; 7 bases map to TRBD1. Trimming took 2 bases from V and 6 from J; bases not matched to a gene: 4. Germline CDR1 is KGHSH and CDR2 is LQKENI. The CDR3 is 15 residues long. The CDR3 nucleotides are TGTGCCAGCTCACCAGAGGGACAGCTTAATTCACCCCTCCACTTT. This sequence encodes CASSPEGQLNSPLHF.

Concerning this clone itself: The same CDR3 arises from other DNA sequences in this sample as well. The rearrangement uses TRBV6-6 and TRBJ2-7; a weak D match, TRBD1 (5 bases). The CDR3 has 12 amino acids. V lost 2 bases, J lost 4 bases, and 6 bases lay in between. CDR1 MNHNY and CDR2 SVGAGI come from the germline V gene (reference sequence). The CDR3 region has the DNA TGTGCCAGCAGTTACCAGGGTTACGAGCAGTACTTC. This gives the protein CASSYQGYEQYF.

Note on this clone: Within the sample, other DNA sequences also encode this same CDR3. The chain employs TRBV6-1 and TRBJ1-5, with D possibly being TRBD1 (5 bases). V dropped 4 bases and J dropped 4 bases, with 8 bases sitting between them. The CDR3 is 13 amino acids. The V gene's germline CDR1 is MNHNS and CDR2 SASEGT. The CDR3 protein is CASSGQLNQPQHF. CDR3 DNA sequence: TGTGCCAGCAGTGGACAGCTTAATCAGCCCCAGCATTTT.

The rearrangement joins TRBV11-2 to TRBJ2-2; D not certain. Between the trimmed V and J ends, which lost 3 bases and 5 bases, there was a span of 10 bases. CDR1 is SGHAT, CDR2 FQNNGV, per germline. CDR3 length: 14 amino acids. Here the CDR3 reads CASSFLSGTGELFF. The CDR3 DNA reads as TGTGCCAGCAGCTTTTTATCCGGGACCGGGGAGCTGTTTTTT.

This clone was seen a single time. V usage is TRBV6-6 and J usage is TRBJ2-7, with TRBD1 identical over 9 bases. This CDR3 contains 15 residues. CDR1 is MNHNY, CDR2 SVGAGI, per germline (reference sequence). Trimming removed 4 bases from V and 4 bases from J; junction bases left unmatched: 8. The chain's CDR3 is CASSWPGQGVYEQYF. CDR3 nucleotide sequence: TGTGCCAGCAGTTGGCCGGGACAGGGCGTGTACGAGCAGTACTTC.

As concerns this clone: Other DNA sequences within the sample encode an identical CDR3. V is TRBV30 and J is TRBJ1-5; a weak D match, TRBD1 (6 bases). CDR1 and CDR2 (germline): GTSNPN, SVGIG (reference sequence). The V end lost 2 bases, the J end lost 4 bases, and 12 bases lay between the germline ends. There are 14 residues in the CDR3. The CDR3 region is CAWSRGGGNQPQHF. DNA of the CDR3: TGTGCCTGGAGTAGAGGGGGGGGAAATCAGCCCCAGCATTTT.

V and J are TRBV28 and TRBJ2-1; D not resolved. The V gene lost 4 bases and the J gene lost 9 bases, with 7 bases spanning the gap. The CDR3 covers 11 residues. CDR1 is MDHEN and CDR2 is SYDVKM in the germline V gene. CDR3 nucleotide sequence: TGTGCCAGCAGTTCATGGACTGAGCAGTTCTTC. Its translation: CASSSWTEQFF.

J is TRBJ1-2 and V is TRBV28; D is unclear. CDR1 is MDHEN and CDR2 is SYDVKM in the germline V gene. The CDR3 spans 12 residues. V was trimmed by 3 bases and J by 5 bases, leaving 7 bases between them. DNA of the CDR3: TGTGCCAGCAGTTTCCAAAGATATGGCTACACCTTC. It codes for CASSFQRYGYTF.

The rearrangement joins TRBV5-1 to TRBJ2-2; 7 positions agree with TRBD2. CDR1 is SGHRS and CDR2 is YFSETQ in the germline V gene. V shed 1 base and J 4 bases; nucleotides not matched to a gene: 4. The CDR3 has 15 residues. DNA for the CDR3: TGCGCCAGCAGCTTGAGGGGAGGGACCACCGGGGAGCTGTTTTTT. Its translation: CASSLRGGTTGELFF.

The CDR3 DNA is TGTGCCAGCAGTTATTCGGAGAAGGCCTATGGCTACACCTTC. Its translation is CASSYSEKAYGYTF. The rearrangement links TRBV6-6 to TRBJ1-2, with D unclear. Germline V lookup: CDR1 MNHNY, CDR2 SVGAGI (reference sequence). CDR3 length: 14 residues. Trimming left V 3 bases short and J 4 bases short, with 12 bases between.

V and J are TRBV27 and TRBJ2-1; 7 nucleotides agree with TRBD2. Trimming cost V 5 bases and J 9 bases; bases outside gene matches: 13. Looked up from germline, CDR1 is MNHEY and CDR2 is SMNVEV (reference sequence). CDR3 length equals 15 residues. The DNA for the CDR3 is TGTGCCAGCAGTCACTACGGACTAGGTCGGGCTGAGCAGTTCTTC. Translation: CASSHYGLGRAEQFF.

The genes are TRBV19 and TRBJ2-7; 7 bases are a match to TRBD2. Germline values: CDR1 LNHDA, CDR2 SQIVND (reference sequence). There are 14 residues in the CDR3. V shed 4 bases, J shed 0 bases, and the junction held 3 bases outside the gene matches. The CDR3 DNA is TGTGCCAGTAGTAAAGCGGGGAGCTCCTACGAGCAGTACTTC. It codes for CASSKAGSSYEQYF.

V and J are TRBV5-4 and TRBJ1-1, with D perhaps TRBD1 (5 bases). Germline CDR1 SGHNT, CDR2 YYREEE (reference sequence). This CDR3 has 13 amino acids. The V and J ends lost 0 bases and 7 bases respectively, with 10 bases between them. In nucleotides, the CDR3 is TGTGCCAGCAGCTTGGACCGTACAGGTGAAGCTTTCTTT. Its protein is CASSLDRTGEAFF.

A single count supports this clone. One end of the junction is discordant with germline, which a read error may explain. The chain links TRBV7-7 to TRBJ1-3; 12 nucleotides match TRBD1. In germline, CDR1 is SSHAT, CDR2 FNYEAQ (reference sequence). There are 17 residues in the CDR3. The CDR3 DNA sequence: TGTGCTAGCAGCCCCGGGACAGGGGGCTTGGCTGGAAACACCATATATTTT. Its protein is CASSPGTGGLAGNTIYF.

The V call is TRBV27, the J call TRBJ2-3, with D possibly being TRBD1 (6 bases). This CDR3 comprises 16 residues. The germline CDR1 and CDR2 sequences are MNHEY and SMNVEV (reference sequence). Trimming removed 7 bases at V and 6 bases at J, with 23 bases between. CDR3 region: CASTSYPVQGGDTQYF. The CDR3 coding sequence is TGTGCCAGCACCTCTTATCCGGTACAGGGTGGCGATACGCAGTATTTT.